The next 11 T cell receptor beta chains were all read from a single sample in a study of OX40 agonist ivuxolimab in advanced cancers. The data were produced by immunoSEQ multiplex PCR, yet TCRdb's version contains in-frame clones alone and is incomplete. The table has about 73,000 clones, approximately 83% seen once; the top ten hold less than 0.75%. This specimen was CD4+ or CD8+ T cells sorted from blood, taken in a trial of the OX40 agonist ivuxolimab. All receptors derive from an adult with an advanced solid tumor such as melanoma, head and neck, liver or kidney cancer.

This clone was picked up one time. The chain couples TRBV7-2 to TRBJ2-7; 11 bases agree with TRBD1. The CDR3 runs to 16 residues. Germline trimming cut 1 base from V and 3 bases from J; bases unmatched to any gene: 5. Germline lookup yields CDR1 SGHTA and CDR2 FQGNSA. The CDR3 is CASSLVSGTGGYEQYF. CDR3 DNA sequence: TGTGCCAGCAGCTTAGTTTCGGGGACAGGGGGCTACGAGCAGTACTTC.

This chain links TRBV14 with TRBJ2-1; D remains ambiguous. The germline CDR1 and CDR2 sequences are SGHDN and FVKESK. The CDR3 runs 12 residues. V gave up 0 bases and J gave up 9 bases, with 6 bases separating them. CDR3 in amino acids: CASSQDFTEQFF. Written as DNA, the CDR3 is TGTGCCAGCAGCCAAGATTTCACTGAGCAGTTCTTC.

V and J are TRBV11-2 and TRBJ1-1, with D hard to call. Germline lookup yields CDR1 SGHAT and CDR2 FQNNGV. V shed 5 bases and J shed 1 base, with 5 bases lying between them. The CDR3 consists of 12 residues. The CDR3 DNA reads TGTGCCAGCAGCCCGGAGAACACTGAAGCTTTCTTT. Translation gives CASSPENTEAFF.

This clone was seen only a few times. The V and J genes are TRBV18 and TRBJ2-7, with 9 bases aligning to TRBD1. CDR1 and CDR2 (germline): KGHSH, LQKENI. V lost 4 bases and J lost 4; bases outside the gene matches: 5. CDR3 length equals 14 residues. The CDR3 protein is CASSLRQGVYEQYF. For the CDR3, the DNA is TGTGCCAGCTCACTAAGACAGGGGGTTTACGAGCAGTACTTC.

The chain joins TRBV2 to TRBJ1-2; D possibly corresponds to TRBD1 (5 bases). V was pared by 3 bases and J by 8 bases, with 13 bases between. CDR1 and CDR2 (germline): SNHLY, FYNNEI. This CDR3 region has 13 residues. Here the CDR3 DNA reads TGTGCCAGCAGTGATCCAGGGAGGGACGGCTACACCTTC. Its translation is CASSDPGRDGYTF.

The rearrangement links TRBV7-8 to TRBJ2-3; a weak D match, TRBD1 (5 bases). With 5 bases removed from V and 3 bases from J, the gap between germline ends came to 12 bases. This CDR3 has 14 residues. Germline V gene sequence: CDR1 SGHVS, CDR2 FQNEAQ. The CDR3 here is CASSPQGVTDTQYF. The CDR3 region has the DNA TGTGCCAGCAGCCCCCAGGGTGTAACAGATACGCAGTATTTT.

The chain couples TRBV7-6 to TRBJ2-2; 7 bases line up with TRBD1. J lost 0 bases, V lost 2 bases, and 6 bases had no gene match. Germline CDR1 and CDR2: SGHVS and FNYEAQ. The CDR3 loop spans 17 amino acids. Written as DNA, the CDR3 is TGTGCCAGCAGCTTACGTACAGGGGCCGCGAACACCGGGGAGCTGTTTTTT. Amino acids: CASSLRTGAANTGELFF.

The J gene is TRBJ2-5, the V gene TRBV11-2; D is ambiguous. V gave up 3 bases and J gave up 0 bases, with 8 bases separating them. The germline CDR1 and CDR2 sequences are SGHAT and FQNNGV. CDR3 size: 14 residues. The CDR3 protein is CASSLDGYQETQYF. The CDR3 nucleotides are TGTGCCAGCAGCTTGGATGGGTACCAAGAGACCCAGTACTTC.

This chain uses TRBV6-1 with TRBJ1-4; 8 bases are shared with TRBD1. With V trimmed by 8 bases and J by 3 bases, 5 bases remained unmatched. CDR3 size: 14 residues. From germline, CDR1 is MNHNS and CDR2 SASEGT. The CDR3 coding sequence is TGTGCCAGCGAAAAGACAGGGGCTAATGAAAAACTGTTTTTT. This codes for CASEKTGANEKLFF.

As for this clone: The same CDR3 is also encoded by other DNA sequences in this sample. The CDR3 DNA sequence: TGTGCCAGCAGTGAAGCGTCAGGGGGCTATGGCTACACCTTC. This codes for CASSEASGGYGYTF. The chain joins TRBV2 to TRBJ1-2, with 7 nucleotides matching TRBD1. V was clipped by 0 bases and J by 4 bases; unmatched bases: 2. This CDR3 comprises 14 residues. The germline V gene has CDR1 SNHLY and CDR2 FYNNEI.

This clone turned up a few times. At the DNA level, this CDR3 is encoded by other sequences in the same sample as well. The chain links TRBV20-1 to TRBJ2-3; D is undetermined. The ends were cut back, 5 bases at V and 4 bases at J, with 7 bases in the middle. The CDR3 contains 11 residues. Germline lookup yields CDR1 DFQATT and CDR2 SNEGSKA (reference sequence). The CDR3: CSASLADTQYF. The CDR3 nucleotides read TGCAGTGCTTCCCTAGCAGATACGCAGTATTTT.